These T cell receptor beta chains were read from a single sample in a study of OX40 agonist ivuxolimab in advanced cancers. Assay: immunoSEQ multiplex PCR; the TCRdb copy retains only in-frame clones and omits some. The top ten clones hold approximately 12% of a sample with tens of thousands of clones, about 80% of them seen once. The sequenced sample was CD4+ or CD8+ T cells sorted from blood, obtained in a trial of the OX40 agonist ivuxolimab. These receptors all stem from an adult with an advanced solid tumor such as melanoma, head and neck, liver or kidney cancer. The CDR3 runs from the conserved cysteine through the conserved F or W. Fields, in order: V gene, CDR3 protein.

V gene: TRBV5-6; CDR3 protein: CASSSSLGGYTF
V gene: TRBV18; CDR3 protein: CASSPDRDRVTNYGYTF
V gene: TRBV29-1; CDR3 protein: CSVVSDTEAFF
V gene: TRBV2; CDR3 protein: CASSGSGPVTDTQYF
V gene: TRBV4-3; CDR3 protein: CASSQDRGRWEGEQYF
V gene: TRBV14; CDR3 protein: CASSQVGGGYGYTF
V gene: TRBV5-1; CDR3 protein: CASSLFQGTEAFF
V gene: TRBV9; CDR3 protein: CASSALRRPYEQYF
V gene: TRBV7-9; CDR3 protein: CASSLYEGWDGYTF
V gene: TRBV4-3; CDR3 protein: CASSRGQGLASPLHF
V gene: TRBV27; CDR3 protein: CASSWVGGQPQHF
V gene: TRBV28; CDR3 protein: CASTGSPTYEQYF
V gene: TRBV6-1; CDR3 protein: CASSTGGGVYEQYF
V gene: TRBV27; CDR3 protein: CASSFLSGVWTGELFF
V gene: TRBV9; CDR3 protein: CASSVGTGAVEQYF
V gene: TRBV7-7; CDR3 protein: CASSPGGGLAGRLQETQYF
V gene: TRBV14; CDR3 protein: CASSQAPLAGSHEQYF
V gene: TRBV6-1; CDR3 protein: CASSVSLEGGYEQYF
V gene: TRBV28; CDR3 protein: CASSLSGHLSNQPQHF
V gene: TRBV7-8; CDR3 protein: CASRPGLAVFGGGELFF
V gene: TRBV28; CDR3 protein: CASTNPVGPIEKLFF
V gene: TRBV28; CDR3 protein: CASSLTGYSTDTQYF
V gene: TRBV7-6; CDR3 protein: CASSLAREFQQYF
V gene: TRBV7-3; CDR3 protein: CASSSAEAATQYF
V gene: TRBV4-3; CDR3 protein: CASSTTGGTEAFF
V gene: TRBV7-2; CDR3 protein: CASSLEADSITEAFF
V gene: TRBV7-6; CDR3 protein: CASSLAGPNTGELFF
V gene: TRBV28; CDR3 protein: CASSLLARTDTQYF
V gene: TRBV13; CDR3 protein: CASSLMGVAEAFF